The sequence of this T cell receptor beta chain was determined in a study of T cell repertoires in cytomegalovirus infection. The wider study: An indication of both CMV infection and matching HLA type came from public TCR beta signatures.

TCRdb used MiXCR to reprocess the reads, holding one entry per CDR3 protein. The sample lists more than 110,000 distinct CDR3 sequences, more than 25% occurring once. CDR3 length: 15 amino acids. Germline loops: CDR1 SGHAT, CDR2 FQNNGV. Deletions cut 4 bases from V and 4 bases from J, with 13 bases between. A note on this clonotype: Its matching antigen is unknown.

General study findings and limits: Dominating the ex vivo response were TCR beta clonotypes that were CMV-specific and HLA-C-restricted. Cumulative frequency (of public TCR beta family members) identified carriers of CMV plus the relevant HLA.

The specimen was CD8+ T cells from cultured PBMCs, collected from culture after CMV antigen stimulation. The chain links TRBV11-2 to TRBJ2-2; D is ambiguous. This TCR came from a human donor in good health (CMV status not recorded). Some clones in this sample may be carry-over from other donors' samples. The CDR3 DNA is TGTGCCAGCAGCTCCTCGGGCCCTGGCACCGGGGAGCTGTTTTTT. It encodes CASSSSGPGTGELFF.